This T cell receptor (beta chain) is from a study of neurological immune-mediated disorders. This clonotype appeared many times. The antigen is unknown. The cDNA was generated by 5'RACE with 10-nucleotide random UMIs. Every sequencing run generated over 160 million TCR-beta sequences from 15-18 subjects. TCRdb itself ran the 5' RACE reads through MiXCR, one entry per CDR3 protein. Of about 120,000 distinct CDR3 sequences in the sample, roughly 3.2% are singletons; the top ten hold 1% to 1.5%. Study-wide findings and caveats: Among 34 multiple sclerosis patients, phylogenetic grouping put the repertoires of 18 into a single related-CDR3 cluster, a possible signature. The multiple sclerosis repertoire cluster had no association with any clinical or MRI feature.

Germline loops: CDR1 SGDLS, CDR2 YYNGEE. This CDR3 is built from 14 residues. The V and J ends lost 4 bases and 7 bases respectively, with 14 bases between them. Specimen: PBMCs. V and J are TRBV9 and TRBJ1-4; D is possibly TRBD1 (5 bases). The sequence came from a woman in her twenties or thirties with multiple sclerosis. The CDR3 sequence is CASSRGAAGEKLFF. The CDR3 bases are TGTGCCAGCAGCCGGGGCGCCGCGGGTGAAAAACTGTTTTTT.